The rows below give T cell receptor beta chains drawn from one sample of a study of CXCR3-negative and CXCR3-positive naive CD8 T cells. From the 5' RACE reads, TCRdb lists one entry per CDR3 protein and no DNA. Its clone listing holds just over 40,000 distinct CDR3 sequences. Sequences were obtained from naive CXCR3- CD8+ T cells from blood. The receptors stem from a human donor in good health. Some clones in this sample may be carry-over from other donors' samples. Both conserved end residues are part of each CDR3.

V: TRBV29-1; J: TRBJ2-3; CDR3: CSVELVGSTDTQYF
V: TRBV29-1; J: TRBJ2-1; CDR3: CSVEDRVTPVVDEQFF
V: TRBV15; J: TRBJ2-2; CDR3: CATSPSGGGGELFF
V: TRBV21-1; J: TRBJ1-1; CDR3: CASSTTDNHESTEAFF
V: TRBV7-2; J: TRBJ1-5; CDR3: CASSQEVMSNQPQHF
V: TRBV12-3/TRBV12-4; J: TRBJ2-2; CDR3: CASRDRGRTGELFF
V: TRBV29-1; J: TRBJ2-1; CDR3: CSVVIARDEQFF
V: TRBV4-3; J: TRBJ2-6; CDR3: CASSQQQGSGANVLTF
V: TRBV29-1; J: TRBJ1-2; CDR3: CSAPGQGDYGYTF
V: TRBV4-2; J: TRBJ1-2; CDR3: CASSQDNLGQYGYTF
V: TRBV6-4; J: TRBJ2-1; CDR3: CASSDSGLAGKPIEQFF
V: TRBV4-1; J: TRBJ2-1; CDR3: CASRELAGISYNEQFF
V: TRBV13; J: TRBJ1-2; CDR3: CASSLGQGSNGYTF
V: TRBV23-1; J: TRBJ1-5; CDR3: CASSRPRRGHPQHF
V: TRBV9; J: TRBJ2-2; CDR3: CASSVTGMNTGELVF
V: TRBV28; J: TRBJ2-2; CDR3: CASSPLAGEGGGELFF
V: TRBV27; J: TRBJ2-2; CDR3: CASQRTGDTGELFF
V: TRBV7-6; J: TRBJ2-7; CDR3: CASSPTGGTSYEQYF
V: TRBV9; J: TRBJ2-1; CDR3: CASSDSGTISYNEQFF
V: TRBV2; J: TRBJ2-7; CDR3: CASSGTSERNEQYF
V: TRBV9; J: TRBJ2-1; CDR3: CASSGGHEQFF
V: TRBV7-9; J: TRBJ2-7; CDR3: CASSSHGGTSGRAYYEQYF
V: TRBV5-6; J: TRBJ2-1; CDR3: CASSPEYLGGNEQFF
V: TRBV29-1; J: TRBJ2-7; CDR3: CSVTISISGRPYEQYF
V: TRBV29-1; J: TRBJ2-7; CDR3: CSVVSDASYEQYF
V: TRBV20-1; J: TRBJ2-5; CDR3: CSASTGSPRQETQYF